Here is one T cell receptor (beta chain) with its context. Germline values: CDR1 SGDLS, CDR2 YYNGEE. Trimming removed 4 bases at V and 0 bases at J, with 16 bases between. This CDR3 spans 16 amino acids. The data are from a study of OX40 agonist ivuxolimab in advanced cancers. TCRdb's table, derived via immunoSEQ multiplex PCR, lists solely in-frame clones and lacks some. Of 40,000 to 55,000 clones detected, about 91% appear once; the ten largest clones hold roughly 30%. The sample here was CD4+ or CD8+ T cells sorted from blood, taken in a trial of the OX40 agonist ivuxolimab. The rearrangement links TRBV9 to TRBJ1-2; D may be TRBD1 (6 bases). The TCR sequence derives from an adult with an advanced solid tumor such as melanoma, head and neck, liver or kidney cancer. In DNA form, the CDR3 reads TGTGCCAGCAGCCTAGGGGGGGCGGTTGCTAACTATGGCTACACCTTC. This codes for CASSLGGAVANYGYTF.